The 28 T cell receptor beta chains reported below all come from one sample, sequenced in a study of blood T cell repertoires in COVID-19. Clones were sequenced by immunoSEQ multiplex PCR, and TCRdb holds only the in-frame ones, with some missing. The data show about 68,000 clones, just over 85% seen once. Sample: peripheral blood. These receptor sequences come from a woman aged 55-69 years with acute or convalescent COVID-19.

This chain uses TRBV13 with TRBJ1-4; possible D gene TRBD1, 6 bases. Germline lookup yields CDR1 PRHDT and CDR2 FYEKMQ (reference sequence). The CDR3 consists of 18 residues. V was pared by 4 bases and J by 3 bases, with 21 bases between. The CDR3 region is CASSSGTRGLRSNEKLFF. Here the CDR3 DNA reads TGTGCCAGCAGCTCTGGGACCAGGGGATTAAGGTCTAATGAAAAACTGTTTTTT.

The rearrangement uses TRBV5-1 and TRBJ2-7, with D possibly being TRBD2 (6 bases). Germline CDR1 reads SGHRS; CDR2 reads YFSETQ. The V gene lost 3 bases and the J gene lost 7 bases, with 17 bases spanning the gap. This CDR3 has 14 residues. The CDR3 DNA sequence: TGCGCCAGCAGCTCCGGGACTCCGCTCATGGAGCAGTACTTC. Translation gives CASSSGTPLMEQYF.

The rearrangement links TRBV30 to TRBJ1-5; D is ambiguous. This CDR3 is 13 amino acids long. Germline V gene sequence: CDR1 GTSNPN, CDR2 SVGIG (reference sequence). V gave up 0 bases and J gave up 6 bases, with 9 bases separating them. CDR3 residues: CAWSVGEGQPQHF. The CDR3 DNA is TGTGCCTGGAGTGTAGGAGAAGGTCAGCCCCAGCATTTT.

V usage is TRBV30 and J usage is TRBJ2-7; a possible D gene is TRBD1 (6 bases). Germline CDR1 reads GTSNPN; CDR2 reads SVGIG (reference sequence). The V end lost 4 bases, the J end lost 4 bases, and 14 bases lay between the germline ends. The CDR3 is 13 residues long. The CDR3: CAWNSPGAYEQYF. The CDR3 DNA is TGTGCCTGGAATTCGCCAGGGGCTTACGAGCAGTACTTC.

Only one count was recorded for this clone. This sequence joins TRBV7-2 and TRBJ1-3; no definite D call. With 2 bases removed from V and 0 bases from J, the gap between germline ends came to 11 bases. The CDR3 consists of 16 residues. CDR1 is SGHTA and CDR2 is FQGNSA in the germline V gene. The CDR3 coding sequence is TGTGCCAGCAGCTTACAGGTATCCAGCTCTGGAAACACCATATATTTT. Protein product: CASSLQVSSSGNTIYF.

V usage is TRBV4-2 and J usage is TRBJ1-4, with D perhaps matching TRBD1 (5 bases). The V end lost 5 bases, the J end lost 3 bases, and 19 bases lay between the germline ends. Germline lookup yields CDR1 LGHNA and CDR2 YNFKEQ. This CDR3 is built from 17 residues. CDR3 nucleotides: TGTGCCAGCAGCACAAGACAGTTGTTCGGACCTAATGAAAAACTGTTTTTT. It encodes CASSTRQLFGPNEKLFF.

This chain connects TRBV9 to TRBJ1-3; no firm D call. Germline values: CDR1 SGDLS, CDR2 YYNGEE. This CDR3 has 15 amino acids. V was cut by 0 bases and J by 1 base, with 8 bases left in between. CDR3 DNA sequence: TGTGCCAGCAGCGTAGGCGAGGGTTCTGGAAACACCATATATTTT. The encoded protein is CASSVGEGSGNTIYF. The full variable domain, completed using reference TRBV9 and TRBJ1-3, is DSGVTQTPKHLITATGQRVTLRCSPRSGDLSVYWYQQSLDQGLQFLIQYYNGEERAKGNILERFSAQQFPDLHSELNLSSLELGDSALYFCASSVGEGSGNTIYFGEGSWLTVV.

J is TRBJ2-5 and V is TRBV5-1; possibly TRBD1 for D (5 bases). CDR3 length: 14 amino acids. V was shortened by 3 bases and J by 2 bases, with 11 bases between the two germline ends. Germline CDR1 is SGHRS and CDR2 is YFSETQ. CDR3 protein: CASSWGSGQETQYF. The CDR3 DNA is TGCGCCAGCAGCTGGGGCTCCGGACAAGAGACCCAGTACTTC. Based on the CDR3 plus reference TRBV5-1 and TRBJ2-5, the full variable domain is KAGVTQTPRYLIKTRGQQVTLSCSPISGHRSVSWYQQTPGQGLQFLFEYFSETQRNKGNFPGRFSGRQFSNSRSEMNVSTLELGDSALYLCASSWGSGQETQYFGPGTRLLVL.

This chain links TRBV5-6 with TRBJ1-2; maybe TRBD1 (6 bases). Trimming removed 4 bases from V and 8 bases from J, with 18 bases in between. The CDR3 totals 14 residues. Germline CDR1 reads SGHDT; CDR2 reads YYEEEE. DNA for the CDR3: TGTGCCAGCAGCGGGTCGGACAGCCTCGTGGGCTACACCTTC. As protein: CASSGSDSLVGYTF.

V gene TRBV5-4 combines with J gene TRBJ1-6; D is unclear. The CDR3 has 16 amino acids. V was pared by 1 base and J by 5 bases, with 13 bases between. Germline assignment: CDR1 SGHNT and CDR2 YYREEE (reference sequence). CDR3 residues: CASSLSRNGDNSPLHF. For the CDR3, the DNA is TGTGCCAGCAGCTTGTCGCGTAACGGGGATAATTCACCCCTCCACTTT.

This clone turned up a few times. The V gene is TRBV19, the J gene TRBJ1-1, with 8 positions matching TRBD1. Trimming at V came to 4 bases and at J to 4 bases, leaving 8 bases not matched to a gene. The length of the CDR3 is 15 residues. Germline CDR1 LNHDA, CDR2 SQIVND (reference sequence). CDR3 sequence: CASSKQGGLGTEAFF. The CDR3 DNA reads TGTGCCAGTAGTAAACAGGGGGGATTGGGCACTGAAGCTTTCTTT.

This clone was detected only a few times. V gene TRBV15 combines with J gene TRBJ1-2; 9 nucleotides align to TRBD1. Germline V gene data show CDR1 as LNHNV and CDR2 as YYDKDF (reference sequence). The CDR3 extends over 13 amino acids. The V segment lost 8 bases and the J segment 3 bases; nucleotides outside the gene matches: 4. CDR3 nucleotide sequence: TGTGCCACCTCGACAGGGGGTTACTATGGCTACACCTTC. This translates into CATSTGGYYGYTF.

V gene TRBV5-8 combines with J gene TRBJ2-2; D possibly corresponds to TRBD1 (6 bases). Germline V gene lookup returns CDR1 SGHTS and CDR2 YDEGEE. This CDR3 is built from 16 residues. V lost 8 bases to trimming and J lost 0 bases, with 17 bases between them. The chain's CDR3 is CASEKGTIANTGELFF. The DNA for the CDR3 is TGTGCCAGTGAGAAAGGGACAATCGCGAACACCGGGGAGCTGTTTTTT.

This chain uses TRBV14 with TRBJ2-5; a possible D gene is TRBD2 (5 bases). The CDR3 consists of 17 residues. Germline assignment: CDR1 SGHDN and CDR2 FVKESK. Trimming stripped 0 bases from V and 5 bases from J, with 19 bases between. The CDR3 loop is CASSQDHWSGPRETQYF. The CDR3 DNA reads as TGTGCCAGCAGCCAAGATCATTGGAGCGGCCCAAGGGAGACCCAGTACTTC.

Remarks on this clone: The same CDR3 arises from other DNA sequences in this sample as well. CDR3 region: CASSLAGRGTEAFF. The CDR3 DNA reads TGTGCCAGCAGCTTAGCTGGACGGGGCACTGAAGCTTTCTTT. The rearrangement joins TRBV7-2 to TRBJ1-1; unclear D gene. The germline V and J ends were trimmed by 0 bases and 4 bases, with 9 bases remaining between them. Germline CDR1 and CDR2: SGHTA and FQGNSA. CDR3 length: 14 residues.

The J gene is TRBJ1-5, the V gene TRBV28, with 7 bases matching TRBD1. The CDR3 is made up of 13 amino acids. Germline values: CDR1 MDHEN, CDR2 SYDVKM. Unmatched junction bases numbered 3, after V lost 6 bases and J lost 4 bases. The CDR3 reads CASSRDRNQPQHF. CDR3 nucleotides: TGTGCCAGCAGCCGGGACAGAAATCAGCCCCAGCATTTT. The whole variable domain, remainder taken from reference TRBV28 and TRBJ1-5, is DVKVTQSSRYLVKRTGEKVFLECVQDMDHENMFWYRQDPGLGLRLIYFSYDVKMKEKGDIPEGYSVSREKKERFSLILESASTNQTSMYLCASSRDRNQPQHFGDGTRLSIL.

The chain is built from TRBV5-6 and TRBJ1-5, with 7 bases lining up with TRBD1. The J segment lost 5 bases and the V segment lost 0 bases, leaving 5 bases of the junction unmatched. The CDR3 has 15 residues. Germline V lookup: CDR1 SGHDT, CDR2 YYEEEE. CDR3 in DNA: TGTGCCAGCAGCTTGGCGACAGGGAATCATCAGCCCCAGCATTTT. It translates to CASSLATGNHQPQHF. Using reference TRBV5-6 and TRBJ1-5 for the parts outside the CDR3, the full variable domain is DAGVTQSPTHLIKTRGQQVTLRCSPKSGHDTVSWYQQALGQGPQFIFQYYEEEERQRGNFPDRFSGHQFPNYSSELNVNALLLGDSALYLCASSLATGNHQPQHFGDGTRLSIL.

This clone was recorded once. V and J are TRBV23-1 and TRBJ2-6, with TRBD1 identical over 9 bases. TRBV23-1 is reported as an ORF; its role is uncertain. CDR3 length: 18 amino acids. Losses at the gene ends were 8 bases for V and 4 bases for J; bases not matched to a gene: 15. The CDR3 sequence: CASGTRDRVISGANVLTF. The CDR3 DNA follows: TGCGCCAGCGGGACCCGGGACAGGGTAATTTCGGGGGCCAACGTCCTGACTTTC.

The chain uses TRBV5-4 and TRBJ1-5, with D perhaps TRBD1 (6 bases). The CDR3 spans 15 residues. Between the trimmed V and J ends, which lost 1 base and 6 bases, there was a span of 14 bases. Germline V gives CDR1 SGHNT, CDR2 YYREEE (reference sequence). The CDR3 DNA reads TGTGCCAGCAGCTTGAACAGGGAATCAGTTCAGCCCCAGCATTTT. Residues: CASSLNRESVQPQHF.

This chain joins TRBV9 and TRBJ2-7, with TRBD2 as a possible D gene (6 bases). CDR3 length equals 14 residues. The ends were cut back, 0 bases at V and 6 bases at J, with 13 bases in the middle. Germline values: CDR1 SGDLS, CDR2 YYNGEE. The chain's CDR3 is CASSVGLGLGEQYF. In nucleotides, the CDR3 is TGTGCCAGCAGCGTAGGACTAGGATTGGGCGAGCAGTACTTC.

The chain combines TRBV6-5 with TRBJ1-2; tentatively, D is TRBD1 (6 bases). The germline V gene has CDR1 MNHEY and CDR2 SVGAGI. The CDR3 is 12 residues long. V lost 6 bases and J 7 bases, leaving 12 bases between the germline ends. The CDR3 sequence: CASSTGGFGYTF. CDR3 bases: TGTGCCAGCAGCACGGGGGGCTTTGGCTACACCTTC.

With regard to this clone: At the DNA level, this CDR3 is encoded by other sequences in the same sample as well. The V gene is TRBV10-3, the J gene TRBJ1-2, with 10 bases matching TRBD1. This CDR3 is built from 13 residues. V lost 9 bases to trimming and J lost 6 bases; unmatched junction nucleotides: 7. The germline gives CDR1 ENHRY, CDR2 SYGVKD. The DNA of the CDR3 is TGTGCCATTTCGGGGACAGGGGTTAATGGCTACACCTTC. Translation: CAISGTGVNGYTF.

The chain uses TRBV28 and TRBJ2-3; D is uncertain. The CDR3 is 16 residues long. V lost 2 bases to trimming and J lost 1 base, with 13 bases between them. CDR1 and CDR2 (germline): MDHEN, SYDVKM. DNA of the CDR3: TGTGCCAGCAGTTTAGCCAACCCGAGAGGCACAGATACGCAGTATTTT. Protein sequence: CASSLANPRGTDTQYF.

The chain is built from TRBV5-8 and TRBJ2-1; the match to TRBD1 covers 7 bases. The germline V gene encodes CDR1 SGHTS and CDR2 YDEGEE. The J segment lost 4 bases and the V segment lost 5 bases, leaving 3 bases of the junction unmatched. The CDR3 contains 13 residues. Here the CDR3 reads CASRTGLYNEQFF. The CDR3 DNA is TGTGCCAGCAGGACAGGGCTATACAATGAGCAGTTCTTC. The variable domain in full, with the rest retrieved from reference TRBV5-8 and TRBJ2-1, is EAGVTQSPTHLIKTRGQQATLRCSPISGHTSVYWYQQALGLGLQFLLWYDEGEERNRGNFPPRFSGRQFPNYSSELNVNALELEDSALYLCASRTGLYNEQFFGPGTRLTVL.

V gene TRBV19 combines with J gene TRBJ1-2; 8 bases agree with TRBD1. This CDR3 has 15 residues. The V segment lost 5 bases and the J segment 0 bases; nucleotides outside the gene matches: 5. The germline V gene has CDR1 LNHDA and CDR2 SQIVND (reference sequence). CDR3 in amino acids: CASSRQGPANYGYTF. The CDR3 DNA reads as TGTGCCAGTAGTCGACAGGGGCCAGCTAACTATGGCTACACCTTC. Full variable domain (remainder filled in from reference TRBV19 and TRBJ1-2): DGGITQSPKYLFRKEGQNVTLSCEQNLNHDAMYWYRQDPGQGLRLIYYSQIVNDFQKGDIAEGYSVSREKKESFPLTVTSAQKNPTAFYLCASSRQGPANYGYTFGSGTRLTVV.

A note on this clone: The sample holds other DNA sequences that translate to the same CDR3. The chain carries TRBV2 and TRBJ1-2, with 9 bases identical to TRBD1. CDR1 SNHLY and CDR2 FYNNEI come from the germline V gene. This CDR3 is 13 amino acids long. V trimming: 6 bases; J trimming: 1 base; junction bases outside the gene matches: 0. The CDR3 nucleotides are TGTGCCAGCAGGGGACAGGGTAACTATGGCTACACCTTC. Protein sequence: CASRGQGNYGYTF.

This chain links TRBV27 with TRBJ1-5; 7 nucleotides line up with TRBD1. Per the germline V gene, CDR1 is MNHEY and CDR2 is SMNVEV (reference sequence). This CDR3 spans 16 amino acids. V shed 4 bases and J 0 bases; nucleotides not matched to a gene: 6. CDR3 coding DNA: TGTGCCAGCAGTTCAACGACAGGGAATAGCAATCAGCCCCAGCATTTT. Amino acids: CASSSTTGNSNQPQHF.

The chain employs TRBV5-8 and TRBJ2-3; 11 bases align to TRBD2. With 4 bases clipped from V and 5 bases from J, the junction kept 9 bases outside the gene matches. This CDR3 contains 16 residues. The germline V gene encodes CDR1 SGHTS and CDR2 YDEGEE. The CDR3 sequence is CASSTKLAGARDTQYF. CDR3 in DNA: TGTGCCAGCAGCACGAAACTAGCGGGAGCGAGAGATACGCAGTATTTT.